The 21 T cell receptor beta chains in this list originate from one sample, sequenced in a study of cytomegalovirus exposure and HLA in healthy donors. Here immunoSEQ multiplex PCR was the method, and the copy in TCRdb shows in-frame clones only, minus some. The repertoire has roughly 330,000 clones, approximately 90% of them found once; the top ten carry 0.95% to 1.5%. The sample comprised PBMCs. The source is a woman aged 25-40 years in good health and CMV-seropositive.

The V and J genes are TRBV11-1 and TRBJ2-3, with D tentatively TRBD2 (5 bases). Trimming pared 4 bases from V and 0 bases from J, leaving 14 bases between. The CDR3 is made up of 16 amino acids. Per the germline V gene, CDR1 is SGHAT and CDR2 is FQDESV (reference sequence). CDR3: CASSSPSGRSTDTQYF. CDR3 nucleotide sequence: TGTGCCAGCAGCTCCCCAAGCGGCAGAAGCACAGATACGCAGTATTTT.

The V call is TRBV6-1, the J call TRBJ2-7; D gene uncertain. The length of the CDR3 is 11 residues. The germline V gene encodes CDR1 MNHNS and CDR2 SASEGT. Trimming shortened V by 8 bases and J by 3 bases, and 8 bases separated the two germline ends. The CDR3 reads CASQTVYEQYF. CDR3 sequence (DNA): TGTGCCAGCCAAACGGTCTACGAGCAGTACTTC.

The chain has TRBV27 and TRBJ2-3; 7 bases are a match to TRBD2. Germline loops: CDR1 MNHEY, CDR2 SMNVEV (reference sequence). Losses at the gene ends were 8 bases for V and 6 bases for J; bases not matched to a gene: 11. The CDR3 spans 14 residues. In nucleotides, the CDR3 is TGTGCCAGCGGGAGGGGTCGTGCAGAGGATACGCAGTATTTT. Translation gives CASGRGRAEDTQYF.

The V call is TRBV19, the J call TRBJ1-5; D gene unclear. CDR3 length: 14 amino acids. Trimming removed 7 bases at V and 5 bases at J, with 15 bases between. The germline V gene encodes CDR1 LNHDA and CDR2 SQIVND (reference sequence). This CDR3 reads CASTPGDGHQPQHF. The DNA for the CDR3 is TGTGCCAGTACCCCCGGGGATGGGCATCAGCCCCAGCATTTT.

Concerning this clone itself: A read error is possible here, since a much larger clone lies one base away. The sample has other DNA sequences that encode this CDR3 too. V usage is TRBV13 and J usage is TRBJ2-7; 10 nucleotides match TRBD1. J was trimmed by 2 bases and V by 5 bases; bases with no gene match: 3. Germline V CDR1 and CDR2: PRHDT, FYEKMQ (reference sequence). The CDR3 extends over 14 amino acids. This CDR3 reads CASSPGQGAYEQYF. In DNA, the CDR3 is TGTGCCAGCAGCCCCGGACAGGGGGCCTACGAGCAGTACTTC.

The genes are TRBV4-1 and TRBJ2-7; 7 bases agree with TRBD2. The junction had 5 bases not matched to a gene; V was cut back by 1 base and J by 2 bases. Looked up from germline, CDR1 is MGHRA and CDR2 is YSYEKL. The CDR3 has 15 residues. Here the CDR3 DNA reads TGCGCCAGCAGCCAAGGAACGGGAGGCCCCTACGAGCAGTACTTC. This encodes CASSQGTGGPYEQYF.

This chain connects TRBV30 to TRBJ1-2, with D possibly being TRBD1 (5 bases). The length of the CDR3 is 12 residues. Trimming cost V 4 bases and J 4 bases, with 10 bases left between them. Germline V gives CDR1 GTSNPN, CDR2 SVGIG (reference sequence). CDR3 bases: TGTGCCTGGATTCGGGACGTCTATGGCTACACCTTC. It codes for CAWIRDVYGYTF. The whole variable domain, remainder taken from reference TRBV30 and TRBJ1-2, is SQTIHQWPATLVQPVGSPLSLECTVEGTSNPNLYWYRQAAGRGLQLLFYSVGIGQISSEVPQNLSASRPQDRQFILSSKKLLLSDSGFYLCAWIRDVYGYTFGSGTRLTVV.

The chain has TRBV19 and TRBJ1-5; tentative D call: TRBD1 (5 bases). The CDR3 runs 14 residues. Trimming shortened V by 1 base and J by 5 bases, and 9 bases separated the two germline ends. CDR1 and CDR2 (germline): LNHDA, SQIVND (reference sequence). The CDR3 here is CASSIVGGYQPQHF. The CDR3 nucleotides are TGTGCCAGTAGTATAGTTGGGGGGTATCAGCCCCAGCATTTT.

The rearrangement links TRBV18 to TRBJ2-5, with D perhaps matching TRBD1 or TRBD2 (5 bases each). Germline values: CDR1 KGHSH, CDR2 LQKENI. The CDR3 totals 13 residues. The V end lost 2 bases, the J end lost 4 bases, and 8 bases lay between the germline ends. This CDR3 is CASSPGTTETQYF. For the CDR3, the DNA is TGTGCCAGCTCACCAGGGACGACAGAGACCCAGTACTTC.

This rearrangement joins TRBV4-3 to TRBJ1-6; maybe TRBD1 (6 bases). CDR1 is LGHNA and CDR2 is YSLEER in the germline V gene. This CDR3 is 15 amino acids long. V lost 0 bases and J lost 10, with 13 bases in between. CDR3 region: CASSQEGRGGSPLHF. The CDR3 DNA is TGCGCCAGCAGCCAAGAAGGTAGGGGGGGATCACCCCTCCACTTT.

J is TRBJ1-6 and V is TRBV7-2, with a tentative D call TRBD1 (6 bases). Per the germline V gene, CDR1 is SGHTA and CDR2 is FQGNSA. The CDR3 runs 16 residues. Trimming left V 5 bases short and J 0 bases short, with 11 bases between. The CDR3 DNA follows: TGTGCCAGCAGCCTTTCACAGGGCTCCTATAATTCACCCCTCCACTTT. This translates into CASSLSQGSYNSPLHF.

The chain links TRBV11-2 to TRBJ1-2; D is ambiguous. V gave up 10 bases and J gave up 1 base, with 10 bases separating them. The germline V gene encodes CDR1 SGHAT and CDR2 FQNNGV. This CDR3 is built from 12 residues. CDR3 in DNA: TGTGCCACAACCGGCGATAACTATGGCTACACCTTC. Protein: CATTGDNYGYTF.

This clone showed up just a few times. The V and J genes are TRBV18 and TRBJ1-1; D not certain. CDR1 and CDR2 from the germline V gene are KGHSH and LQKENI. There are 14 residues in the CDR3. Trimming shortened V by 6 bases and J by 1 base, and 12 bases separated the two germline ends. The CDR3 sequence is CASSRAQWNTEAFF. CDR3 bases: TGTGCCAGCTCGCGGGCACAGTGGAACACTGAAGCTTTCTTT. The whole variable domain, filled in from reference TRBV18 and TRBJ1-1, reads NAGVMQNPRHLVRRRGQEARLRCSPMKGHSHVYWYRQLPEEGLKFMVYLQKENIIDESGMPKERFSAEFPKEGPSILRIQQVVRGDSAAYFCASSRAQWNTEAFFGQGTRLTVV.

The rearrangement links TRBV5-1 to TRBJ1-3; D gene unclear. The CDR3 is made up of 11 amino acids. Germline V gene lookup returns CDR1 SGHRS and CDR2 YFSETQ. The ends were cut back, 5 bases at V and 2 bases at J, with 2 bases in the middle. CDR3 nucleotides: TGCGCCAGCAGTCCTGGAAACACCATATATTTT. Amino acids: CASSPGNTIYF.

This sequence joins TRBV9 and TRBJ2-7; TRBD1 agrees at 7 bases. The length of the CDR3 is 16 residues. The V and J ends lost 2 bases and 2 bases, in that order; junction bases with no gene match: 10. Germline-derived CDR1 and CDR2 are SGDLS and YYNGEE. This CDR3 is CASSVAGTVTPYEQYF. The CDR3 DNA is TGTGCCAGCAGCGTGGCCGGGACAGTGACACCCTACGAGCAGTACTTC.

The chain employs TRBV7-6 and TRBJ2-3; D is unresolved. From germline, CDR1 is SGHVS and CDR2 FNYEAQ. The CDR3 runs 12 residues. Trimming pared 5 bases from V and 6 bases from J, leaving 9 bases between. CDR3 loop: CASSKILDTQYF. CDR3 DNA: TGTGCCAGCAGCAAAATTCTGGATACGCAGTATTTT.

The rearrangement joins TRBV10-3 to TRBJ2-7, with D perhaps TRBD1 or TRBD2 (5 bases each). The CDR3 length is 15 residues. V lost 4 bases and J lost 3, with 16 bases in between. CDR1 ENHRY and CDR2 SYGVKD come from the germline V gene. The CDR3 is CAISVGAVGGYEQYF. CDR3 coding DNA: TGTGCCATCAGTGTAGGGGCTGTTGGGGGCTACGAGCAGTACTTC.

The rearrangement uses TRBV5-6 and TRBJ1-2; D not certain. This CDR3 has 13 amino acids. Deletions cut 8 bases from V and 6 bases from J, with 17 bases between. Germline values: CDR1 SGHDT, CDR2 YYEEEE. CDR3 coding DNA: TGTGCCAGTATATACAGAGGGTTTAATGGCTACACCTTC. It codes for CASIYRGFNGYTF.

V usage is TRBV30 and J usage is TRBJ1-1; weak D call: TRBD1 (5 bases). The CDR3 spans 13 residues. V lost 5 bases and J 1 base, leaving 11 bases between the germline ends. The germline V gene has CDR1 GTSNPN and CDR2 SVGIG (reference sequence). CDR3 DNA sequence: TGTGCCTGGGCGGGGACGCGGAACACTGAAGCTTTCTTT. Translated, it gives CAWAGTRNTEAFF.

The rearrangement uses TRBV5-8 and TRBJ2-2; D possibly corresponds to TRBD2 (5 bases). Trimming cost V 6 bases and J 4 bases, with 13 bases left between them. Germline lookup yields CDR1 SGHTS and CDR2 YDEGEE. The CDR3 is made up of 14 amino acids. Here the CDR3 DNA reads TGTGCCAGCACTCCCCGTGCGGGCACCGGGGAGCTGTTTTTT. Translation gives CASTPRAGTGELFF.

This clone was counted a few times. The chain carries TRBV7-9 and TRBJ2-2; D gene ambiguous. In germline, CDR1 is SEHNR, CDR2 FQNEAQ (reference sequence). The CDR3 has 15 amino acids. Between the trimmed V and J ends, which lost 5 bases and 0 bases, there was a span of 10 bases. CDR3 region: CASSGRDANTGELFF. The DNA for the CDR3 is TGTGCCAGCAGCGGGCGTGATGCGAACACCGGGGAGCTGTTTTTT.